These 21 T cell receptor beta chains were all obtained from the same sample, sequenced in a study of control samples from healthy donors and cancer patients. The protocol was immunoSEQ multiplex PCR, while the TCRdb copy is restricted to in-frame clones and leaves out a portion. The table has tens of thousands of clones, approximately 95% seen once. Sequenced sample: blood. Every receptor here comes from a man aged 25 to 45 in good health.

The chain's CDR3 is CASSPSNSNQPQHF. As DNA, the CDR3 is TGTGCCAGCTCACCCTCTAATAGCAATCAGCCCCAGCATTTT. V usage is TRBV18 and J usage is TRBJ1-5; D is uncertain. CDR3 size: 14 residues. Germline lookup yields CDR1 KGHSH and CDR2 LQKENI. V lost 3 bases and J 0 bases, leaving 6 bases between the germline ends.

The rearrangement links TRBV5-4 to TRBJ2-2; D not resolved. Trimming stripped 1 base from V and 7 bases from J, with 2 bases between. The CDR3 loop spans 11 amino acids. Germline assignment: CDR1 SGHNT and CDR2 YYREEE (reference sequence). The CDR3 protein is CASSLNGELFF. The CDR3, as DNA: TGTGCCAGCAGCTTGAACGGGGAGCTGTTTTTT.

The chain uses TRBV6-2 or TRBV6-3 and TRBJ1-1, with 8 bases matching TRBD1. The CDR3 covers 15 residues. CDR1 MNHEY and CDR2 SVGEGT come from the germline V gene. V trimming: 5 bases; J trimming: 3 bases; junction bases outside the gene matches: 8. CDR3 amino acids: CASSHDQGADTEAFF. DNA of the CDR3: TGTGCCAGCAGTCATGACCAGGGGGCAGACACTGAAGCTTTCTTT.

The CDR3 loop is CASSITSGVYNEQFF. In DNA form, the CDR3 reads TGTGCCAGTAGTATAACTAGCGGGGTATACAATGAGCAGTTCTTC. The J gene is TRBJ2-1, the V gene TRBV19, with 10 bases that match TRBD2. The CDR3 has 15 residues. CDR1 and CDR2 (germline): LNHDA, SQIVND (reference sequence). V lost 2 bases and J lost 4; bases outside the gene matches: 2.

The chain uses TRBV7-3 and TRBJ2-1, with 11 nucleotides matching TRBD2. The V and J ends lost 6 bases and 4 bases, in that order; junction bases with no gene match: 5. Germline V lookup: CDR1 SGHTA, CDR2 FQGTGA. CDR3 length equals 15 residues. As DNA, the CDR3 is TGTGCCAGCAGTTCCACTAGCGGGAGATACAATGAGCAGTTCTTC. Encoded protein: CASSSTSGRYNEQFF.

This clone has just one count. V and J are TRBV30 and TRBJ2-1, with TRBD1 as a possible D gene (6 bases). CDR1 and CDR2 from the germline V gene are GTSNPN and SVGIG (reference sequence). The CDR3 totals 14 residues. Trimming removed 4 bases at V and 0 bases at J, with 10 bases between. This CDR3 is CAWNTGSSYNEQFF. The DNA for the CDR3 is TGTGCCTGGAACACAGGGAGCTCCTACAATGAGCAGTTCTTC.

In its sample, this clone was seen once. V is TRBV6-4 and J is TRBJ2-2; the D is unclear. This CDR3 is built from 14 residues. Trimming cost V 0 bases and J 3 bases, with 5 bases left between them. Germline V gene lookup returns CDR1 MRHNA and CDR2 SNTAGT. The CDR3 region is CASSDSGYTGELFF. The CDR3 DNA reads TGTGCCAGCAGTGACTCAGGGTACACCGGGGAGCTGTTTTTT.

This rearrangement joins TRBV3-1 (or the pseudogene TRBV3-2) to TRBJ1-2; 8 positions match TRBD1. V shed 4 bases, J shed 7 bases, and the junction held 5 bases outside the gene matches. Germline V lookup: CDR1 LGHDT, CDR2 YNNKEL (reference sequence). This CDR3 is 13 amino acids long. The CDR3 spells CASSPMTGVGYTF. The CDR3 DNA reads TGTGCCAGCAGCCCCATGACAGGGGTTGGCTACACCTTC.

The rearrangement links TRBV4-1 to TRBJ2-1; D might be TRBD1 (6 bases). Germline CDR1 reads MGHRA; CDR2 reads YSYEKL. The ends were cut back, 3 bases at V and 8 bases at J, with 14 bases in the middle. The CDR3 extends over 14 amino acids. CDR3 sequence (DNA): TGCGCCAGCAGCCATGACCCGCAGGGGTATGAGCAGTTCTTC. This gives the protein CASSHDPQGYEQFF.

The chain couples TRBV9 to TRBJ1-4; 7 positions agree with TRBD1. CDR1 and CDR2 from the germline V gene are SGDLS and YYNGEE. Trimming at V came to 0 bases and at J to 8 bases, leaving 7 bases not matched to a gene. The CDR3 is made up of 15 amino acids. As DNA, the CDR3 is TGTGCCAGCAGCGTAGCGACAGGGTTGGGGGAAAAACTGTTTTTT. Its translation: CASSVATGLGEKLFF.

The chain joins TRBV5-1 to TRBJ2-2; TRBD1 matches 12 bases. Germline V gives CDR1 SGHRS, CDR2 YFSETQ. The CDR3 has 15 amino acids. The V gene end was trimmed by 2 bases and the J gene end by 6 bases; junction bases not matched to a gene: 2. CDR3 sequence: CASSFGTGGSGELFF. CDR3 DNA: TGCGCCAGCAGCTTCGGGACAGGGGGCTCCGGGGAGCTGTTTTTT.

V and J are TRBV28 and TRBJ2-1; no clear D gene. CDR1 and CDR2 (germline): MDHEN, SYDVKM. This CDR3 spans 12 amino acids. The V end was cut by 3 bases, the J end by 9 bases, with 9 bases between. The CDR3 spells CASSFVSGEQFF. CDR3 DNA: TGTGCCAGCAGTTTCGTCTCTGGTGAGCAGTTCTTC.

The chain uses TRBV6-5 and TRBJ2-2; the D gene is possibly TRBD1 (5 bases). From germline, CDR1 is MNHEY and CDR2 SVGAGI. Trimming cost V 1 base and J 5 bases, with 11 bases left between them. The CDR3 sequence is 15 residues long. In nucleotides, the CDR3 is TGTGCCAGCAGTTACTATACCAGGGCGACCGGGGAGCTGTTTTTT. This sequence encodes CASSYYTRATGELFF.

The chain recombines TRBV10-1 with TRBJ1-2; D unclear. This CDR3 contains 13 residues. Germline V gene sequence: CDR1 WNHNN, CDR2 SYGVQD (reference sequence). Deletions cut 2 bases from V and 0 bases from J, with 4 bases between. The DNA for the CDR3 is TGCGCCAGCAGTGAGCAAACTAACTATGGCTACACCTTC. Amino acid sequence: CASSEQTNYGYTF.

The genes are TRBV6-5 and TRBJ2-7; possibly TRBD1 for D (6 bases). Germline V gene sequence: CDR1 MNHEY, CDR2 SVGAGI. There are 13 residues in the CDR3. Deletions cut 6 bases from V and 1 base from J, with 10 bases between. DNA for the CDR3: TGTGCCAGCAGGACAGGTGGGTCCTACGAGCAGTACTTC. Amino acids: CASRTGGSYEQYF.

The rearrangement joins TRBV27 to TRBJ1-1; 7 bases line up with TRBD1. The germline V gene encodes CDR1 MNHEY and CDR2 SMNVEV (reference sequence). The CDR3 has 12 residues. The V segment lost 6 bases and the J segment 9 bases; nucleotides outside the gene matches: 7. As DNA, the CDR3 is TGTGCCAGCAGGGAGAGACAGGGACAAGCTTTCTTT. Translation: CASRERQGQAFF.

The rearrangement links TRBV6-1 to TRBJ2-7, with 7 bases that match TRBD1. V lost 1 base to trimming and J lost 3 bases; unmatched junction nucleotides: 6. There are 15 residues in the CDR3. Germline V gene sequence: CDR1 MNHNS, CDR2 SASEGT. Here the CDR3 reads CASSEVTGQVYEQYF. CDR3 in DNA: TGTGCCAGCAGTGAAGTGACAGGGCAAGTCTACGAGCAGTACTTC.

The chain couples TRBV11-2 to TRBJ2-3; 9 nucleotides agree with TRBD2. From germline, CDR1 is SGHAT and CDR2 FQNNGV. This CDR3 region has 18 residues. Trimming took 0 bases from V and 4 from J; bases not matched to a gene: 11. The CDR3 sequence: CASSLDVAGGPGADTQYF. The DNA for the CDR3 is TGTGCCAGCAGCTTAGATGTGGCGGGAGGGCCCGGCGCAGATACGCAGTATTTT.

The chain carries TRBV7-8 and TRBJ2-7; perhaps TRBD2 as D (5 bases). The V and J ends lost 5 bases and 5 bases respectively, with 19 bases between them. The germline gives CDR1 SGHVS, CDR2 FQNEAQ. The CDR3 spans 15 residues. In nucleotides, the CDR3 is TGTGCCAGCAGCCTTACGGGGAGTGGGGTTCACGAGCAGTACTTC. It yields the protein CASSLTGSGVHEQYF.

The chain combines TRBV7-8 with TRBJ1-2, with TRBD1 identical over 7 bases. Unmatched junction bases numbered 2, after V lost 0 bases and J lost 4 bases. Germline CDR1 SGHVS, CDR2 FQNEAQ. The CDR3 has 14 amino acids. CDR3 amino acids: CASSLATGVYGYTF. CDR3 DNA sequence: TGTGCCAGCAGCTTAGCCACAGGGGTCTATGGCTACACCTTC.

The rearrangement links TRBV2 to TRBJ1-4; 7 bases map to TRBD1. After removal of 6 bases from V and 0 bases from J, the junction contained 7 bases not matched to a gene. Looked up from germline, CDR1 is SNHLY and CDR2 is FYNNEI. CDR3 length: 16 amino acids. This chain's CDR3 is CASSRDSYATNEKLFF. DNA for the CDR3: TGTGCCAGCAGCAGGGACAGCTATGCAACTAATGAAAAACTGTTTTTT.